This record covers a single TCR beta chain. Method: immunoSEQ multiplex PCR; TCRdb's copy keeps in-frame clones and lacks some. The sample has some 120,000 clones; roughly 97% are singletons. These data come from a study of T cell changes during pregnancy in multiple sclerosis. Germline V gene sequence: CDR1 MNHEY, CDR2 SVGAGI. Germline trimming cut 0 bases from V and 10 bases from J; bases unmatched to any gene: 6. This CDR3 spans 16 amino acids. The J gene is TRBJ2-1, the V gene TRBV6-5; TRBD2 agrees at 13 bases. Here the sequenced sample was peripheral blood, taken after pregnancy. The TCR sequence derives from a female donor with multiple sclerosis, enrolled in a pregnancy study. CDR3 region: CASSYSPLAGGQEQFF. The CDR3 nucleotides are TGTGCCAGCAGTTACTCACCACTAGCGGGAGGGCAGGAGCAGTTCTTC.